Shown below are 24 T cell receptor beta chains from a single sample sequenced in a study of control samples from healthy donors and cancer patients. Repertoires were generated with immunoSEQ multiplex PCR, while TCRdb's copy carries only in-frame clones and drops some. The table lists roughly 150,000 clones, almost 90% of them singletons. Input material: blood. Receptors originate from a man between 18 and 29 years old in good health.

The chain carries TRBV18 and TRBJ1-2; D is possibly TRBD1 (5 bases). The CDR3 runs to 14 residues. CDR1 is KGHSH and CDR2 is LQKENI in the germline V gene. Trimming shortened V by 1 base and J by 7 bases, and 13 bases separated the two germline ends. For the CDR3, the DNA is TGTGCCAGCTCACCACAGGGACCGGAAAGTGGCTACACCTTC. Amino acid sequence: CASSPQGPESGYTF. The full variable domain, rest sourced from reference TRBV18 and TRBJ1-2, is NAGVMQNPRHLVRRRGQEARLRCSPMKGHSHVYWYRQLPEEGLKFMVYLQKENIIDESGMPKERFSAEFPKEGPSILRIQQVVRGDSAAYFCASSPQGPESGYTFGSGTRLTVV.

The J gene is TRBJ1-4, the V gene TRBV2, with a possible D match to TRBD1 (5 bases). Germline CDR1 SNHLY, CDR2 FYNNEI. The CDR3 has 15 residues. The V end was cut by 3 bases, the J end by 8 bases, with 16 bases between. The CDR3 DNA is TGTGCCAGCAGTGATCTCGAGAGGGGTTACGAAAAACTGTTTTTT. Translation gives CASSDLERGYEKLFF.

This clone is deemed medium-sized. V usage is TRBV7-8 and J usage is TRBJ1-4; 8 bases fit TRBD1. Trimming cost V 5 bases and J 8 bases; bases outside gene matches: 1. Germline V lookup: CDR1 SGHVS, CDR2 FQNEAQ. There are 12 residues in the CDR3. The CDR3 sequence is CASSTGGEKLFF. CDR3 in DNA: TGTGCCAGCAGCACAGGGGGGGAAAAACTGTTTTTT.

On this clone: Other DNA sequences in the same sample also yield this CDR3. The chain combines TRBV11-2 with TRBJ2-7; 9 bases line up with TRBD1. CDR1 SGHAT and CDR2 FQNNGV come from the germline V gene. This CDR3 is 14 amino acids long. V shed 5 bases and J 2 bases; nucleotides not matched to a gene: 4. The CDR3 DNA follows: TGTGCCAGCAGCCCGGGGACAGGGACCTACGAGCAGTACTTC. It translates to CASSPGTGTYEQYF.

The V gene is TRBV5-4, the J gene TRBJ2-3; D assignment may be TRBD1 or TRBD2 (6 bases each). The CDR3 has 16 amino acids. Looked up from germline, CDR1 is SGHNT and CDR2 is YYREEE (reference sequence). Between the trimmed V and J ends, which lost 1 base and 9 bases, there was a span of 21 bases. CDR3 loop: CASSLKLGGAARTQYF. The CDR3, as DNA: TGTGCCAGCAGCTTGAAGCTGGGGGGCGCCGCCCGAACGCAGTATTTT.

The chain uses TRBV4-1 and TRBJ2-1; perhaps TRBD2 as D (6 bases). Germline V gene sequence: CDR1 MGHRA, CDR2 YSYEKL. V lost 4 bases and J lost 10, with 20 bases in between. This CDR3 contains 15 residues. For the CDR3, the DNA is TGCGCCAGCAGCCCCCGAGGGGCGGGATCAGTCGAGCAGTTCTTC. Translated: CASSPRGAGSVEQFF.

This clone was detected only once. The chain joins TRBV7-9 to TRBJ2-1, with 11 positions matching TRBD1. CDR1 SEHNR and CDR2 FQNEAQ come from the germline V gene (reference sequence). The length of the CDR3 is 17 residues. V gave up 2 bases and J gave up 4 bases; unmatched junction bases: 7. In DNA, the CDR3 is TGTGCCAGCAGCTTAAATAGGGACAGGGGGAAGTACAATGAGCAGTTCTTC. It is translated as CASSLNRDRGKYNEQFF.

V is TRBV6-5 and J is TRBJ2-7; no clear D gene. Trimming took 6 bases from V and 6 from J, leaving 15 bases between them. The germline V gene encodes CDR1 MNHEY and CDR2 SVGAGI. The CDR3 loop spans 13 amino acids. CDR3 loop: CASSGETVGEQYF. CDR3 DNA sequence: TGTGCCAGCAGCGGTGAGACGGTGGGCGAGCAGTACTTC.

The gene calls are TRBV29-1 and TRBJ2-7; 8 bases match TRBD1. The germline CDR1 and CDR2 sequences are SQVTM and ANQGSEA. This CDR3 comprises 12 residues. J lost 3 bases, V lost 7 bases, and 5 bases had no gene match. CDR3 amino acids: CSAGQGHYEQYF. The CDR3 DNA follows: TGCAGCGCCGGACAGGGACACTACGAGCAGTACTTC.

V usage is TRBV6-5 and J usage is TRBJ1-2; the match to TRBD1 covers 12 bases. The CDR3 extends over 14 amino acids. The germline V gene encodes CDR1 MNHEY and CDR2 SVGAGI. Trimming removed 5 bases from V and 7 bases from J; junction bases left unmatched: 5. Here the CDR3 reads CASSRDRGLGGYTF. The CDR3 DNA reads as TGTGCCAGCAGTCGGGACAGGGGGCTCGGTGGCTACACCTTC.

This clone turned up a few times. The chain combines TRBV19 with TRBJ1-1; D is unresolved. The germline V gene encodes CDR1 LNHDA and CDR2 SQIVND (reference sequence). This CDR3 has 13 amino acids. Trimming stripped 6 bases from V and 4 bases from J, with 12 bases between. The CDR3 reads CASSAVKGTEAFF. The DNA for the CDR3 is TGTGCCAGTAGCGCCGTCAAGGGCACTGAAGCTTTCTTT.

The gene calls are TRBV7-8 and TRBJ2-5; possibly TRBD2 for D (5 bases). The germline V gene has CDR1 SGHVS and CDR2 FQNEAQ. The CDR3 sequence is 17 residues long. The V gene lost 5 bases and the J gene lost 0 bases, with 19 bases spanning the gap. As DNA, the CDR3 is TGTGCCAGCAGCCCAAGCAACGGGGTGCCGTACCAAGAGACCCAGTACTTC. This codes for CASSPSNGVPYQETQYF. Looking up the rest from reference TRBV7-8 and TRBJ2-5 gives the full variable domain: GAGVSQSPRYKVAKRGQDVALRCDPISGHVSLFWYQQALGQGPEFLTYFQNEAQLDKSGLPSDRFFAERPEGSVSTLKIQRTQQEDSAVYLCASSPSNGVPYQETQYFGPGTRLLVL.

This chain uses TRBV4-2 with TRBJ1-1; a weak D match, TRBD1 (6 bases). Germline CDR1 is LGHNA and CDR2 is YNFKEQ. V was clipped by 1 base and J by 0 bases, with 18 bases between them. CDR3 length: 18 amino acids. This CDR3 is CASSQVRGGASMNTEAFF. The CDR3 coding sequence is TGTGCCAGCAGCCAAGTTAGGGGGGGCGCATCGATGAACACTGAAGCTTTCTTT.

The chain employs TRBV7-2 and TRBJ1-1; D possibly corresponds to TRBD1 (6 bases). V was trimmed by 5 bases and J by 1 base, leaving 11 bases between them. The CDR3 loop spans 14 amino acids. Germline assignment: CDR1 SGHTA and CDR2 FQGNSA. The CDR3 is CASSPRTANTEAFF. The CDR3 nucleotides are TGTGCCAGCAGCCCCCGGACAGCGAACACTGAAGCTTTCTTT.

The chain is built from TRBV5-6 and TRBJ1-3, with D unresolved. V lost 2 bases to trimming and J lost 4 bases, with 10 bases between them. Germline CDR1 SGHDT, CDR2 YYEEEE. CDR3 length: 14 amino acids. CDR3 coding DNA: TGTGCCAGCAGCTTTCTGGACGACGGAAACACCATATATTTT. Amino acids: CASSFLDDGNTIYF.

V is TRBV30 and J is TRBJ2-7; D unresolved. With 2 bases removed from V and 4 bases from J, the gap between germline ends came to 12 bases. Germline V gives CDR1 GTSNPN, CDR2 SVGIG (reference sequence). There are 13 residues in the CDR3. CDR3 nucleotide sequence: TGTGCCTGGAGTCGAGCTCGTCAGTACGAGCAGTACTTC. It is translated as CAWSRARQYEQYF.

The V gene is TRBV28, the J gene TRBJ1-2, with D hard to call. The CDR3 is 12 amino acids. V was shortened by 3 bases and J by 3 bases, with 5 bases between the two germline ends. Germline loops: CDR1 MDHEN, CDR2 SYDVKM. The CDR3 is CASSLADYGYTF. CDR3 nucleotides: TGTGCCAGCAGTTTGGCGGACTATGGCTACACCTTC.

The V and J genes are TRBV5-1 and TRBJ2-5, with a tentative D call TRBD2 (5 bases). V was pared by 4 bases and J by 4 bases, with 11 bases between. From germline, CDR1 is SGHRS and CDR2 YFSETQ. This CDR3 has 13 residues. CDR3 amino acids: CASSAGRGETQYF. The CDR3 DNA reads TGCGCCAGCAGCGCAGGTCGGGGAGAGACCCAGTACTTC. The full variable domain, its missing parts supplied by reference TRBV5-1 and TRBJ2-5, is KAGVTQTPRYLIKTRGQQVTLSCSPISGHRSVSWYQQTPGQGLQFLFEYFSETQRNKGNFPGRFSGRQFSNSRSEMNVSTLELGDSALYLCASSAGRGETQYFGPGTRLLVL.

The V call is TRBV15, the J call TRBJ2-3; 7 bases are shared with TRBD2. The length of the CDR3 is 17 residues. In germline, CDR1 is LNHNV, CDR2 YYDKDF (reference sequence). J lost 3 bases, V lost 0 bases, and 9 bases had no gene match. The CDR3 reads CATSRDRFGGGTDTQYF. For the CDR3, the DNA is TGTGCCACCAGCAGAGACCGCTTCGGCGGGGGAACAGATACGCAGTATTTT.

The V and J genes are TRBV7-2 and TRBJ2-7; the D call may be TRBD1 or TRBD2 (5 bases each). The germline V gene encodes CDR1 SGHTA and CDR2 FQGNSA. The CDR3 totals 14 residues. With 5 bases removed from V and 2 bases from J, the gap between germline ends came to 13 bases. The CDR3 DNA is TGTGCCAGCAGCCCCTGGGACGGCGCCTACGAGCAGTACTTC. The encoded protein is CASSPWDGAYEQYF.

The chain joins TRBV6-5 to TRBJ2-1, with TRBD1 matching 9 bases. The CDR3 loop spans 12 amino acids. Germline V CDR1 and CDR2: MNHEY, SVGAGI. V trimming: 4 bases; J trimming: 15 bases; junction bases outside the gene matches: 7. This CDR3 reads CASSFRTGELFF. The CDR3 nucleotides are TGTGCCAGCAGTTTCCGGACAGGGGAGTTGTTCTTC.

The chain is built from TRBV24-1 and TRBJ2-3; the match to TRBD1 covers 11 bases. The CDR3 is made up of 13 amino acids. Trimming took 7 bases from V and 7 from J; bases not matched to a gene: 3. The germline CDR1 and CDR2 sequences are KGHDR and SFDVKD. DNA for the CDR3: TGTGCCACCAGGGACAGGGGGCGAAATACGCAGTATTTT. It translates to CATRDRGRNTQYF.

In its sample, this clone was seen a few times. The rearrangement links TRBV7-9 to TRBJ2-7, with 9 bases that match TRBD1. Germline V lookup: CDR1 SEHNR, CDR2 FQNEAQ (reference sequence). This CDR3 is built from 14 residues. With 5 bases clipped from V and 5 bases from J, the junction kept 7 bases outside the gene matches. CDR3 sequence (DNA): TGTGCCAGCAGCGCCGGGACAGGGTCCCACGAGCAGTACTTC. Amino acids: CASSAGTGSHEQYF.

This clone was seen once. The gene calls are TRBV7-2 and TRBJ1-1; TRBD1 aligns across 8 bases. With V trimmed by 2 bases and J by 7 bases, 15 bases remained unmatched. This CDR3 comprises 17 residues. In germline, CDR1 is SGHTA, CDR2 FQGNSA. Here the CDR3 DNA reads TGTGCCAGCAGCTTATTCGGCAGGGGGCTATCGGGTGATGAAGCTTTCTTT. Translating it yields CASSLFGRGLSGDEAFF.